A single TCR beta chain is shown here with its context. This clone has just a few counts. What this receptor recognizes is not known. The input lacks base qualities; no much larger clone sits a single base away. The sample's time point, from its label and the paper: about 28 days (+/-7) after the second vaccine dose. AZD1222 recipients whose second dose came at about 4 weeks and those whose second dose came at about 12 weeks were combined into one group, since spike-specific TCR depth and breadth did not differ between the two schedules. Samples from vaccinated people were obtained from the UK trials COV001 and COV002, which included a single-blind randomized controlled phase 2/3 trial of AZD1222 (ChAdOx1 nCoV-19) in healthy adults. For TCRbeta chain sequencing, PBMC samples were collected from trial participants at day 0 and at day 28 after the second dose. This specimen comes from a study of T cell responses to AZD1222 COVID-19 vaccine (dated by TCRdb to the early 2020s). Regarding the research as a whole: A total of 230 to 250 trial participants underwent TCR sequencing, of whom roughly 210 had received two doses of AZD1222 and about 26 had received two doses of the MenACWY control vaccine. Enrollment into the trials was organized by age into subgroups of 18-55, 56-69 and 70-plus years, and those subgroups contained approximately 150, 30 and 60 TCR-sequenced participants, respectively.

CDR1 SGHNT and CDR2 YYREEE were looked up in the germline V gene (reference sequence). Its CDR3 holds 13 amino acids, cysteine through phenylalanine. The read is trimmed to its CDR3 DNA, 39 bases read in frame from base 1. V loses 1 base of germline sequence and J loses 3 bases, and the interval between the two ends is 7 bases. Broad study findings and their caveats: In the small 56-69-year group, the increase in depth fell short of significance, most likely because of low power. Participants were mostly white British, with more females than males. The authors suggested clonal diversity may have been underestimated. Epitopes outside the regions mutated in the B.1.351 and B.1.1.7 variants were reportedly recognized by nearly half of the unique spike-specific TCRs. Because no day 14 peak-response samples were available, repertoires were characterized only after the peak T cell response. Conclusions about previously exposed vaccinees were limited because only a handful of AZD1222 recipients were SARS-CoV-2 seropositive at baseline. The whole spike protein was spanned by vaccine-associated CD4 TCRs, and dominant responses were seen in regions 160-218 and 743-854. Spike-specific TCR breadth and depth rose significantly after two AZD1222 doses compared with day 0 and with MenACWY recipients.

The CDR3 regions of human TCRbeta chains were analyzed by immunosequencing. As for how the authors treated the data: Repertoire TCRs were checked for matches against a reference library of SARS-CoV-2-specific TCRs that had been generated using the MIRA antigen-specificity platform. Breadth meant the fraction of unique TCRs that were SARS-CoV-2-associated, whereas depth meant the fraction of total T cells that were SARS-CoV-2-associated. Using the MIRA data, each spike-specific TCR was assigned both to the spike region to which the TCR was reactive and to a CD4 or CD8 class. Log10-transformed breadth and depth values were compared by one-way ANOVA with Sidak's multiple comparisons tests. Not all clones reach the TCRdb copy of this immuneACCESS table, which keeps in-frame sequences only. Checked studies attribute under half of the gap to unresolved V genes and leave the rest unexplained. Clonal size and the V and J genes are those of that table, whereas D and trimming came from the DNA. The sample records 140,000 or so clones, over 85% of which are singletons. The ten largest clones add up to under 2% of the sample.

The source material was peripheral blood, sampled 28 days after the second AZD1222 dose. The receptor was derived from an adult who received the AZD1222 COVID-19 vaccine. The chain joins TRBV5-4 to TRBJ2-5; confidence is insufficient to name the D gene. The DNA reads as follows: TGTGCCAGCAGCTTGAAAACAGAAGAGACCCAGTACTTC. Its amino acids are CASSLKTEETQYF.